The clone carrying this T cell receptor (beta chain) has ten or more counts. V lost 6 bases and J 2 bases, leaving 14 bases between the germline ends. The CDR3 spans 13 residues. Germline assignment: CDR1 DFQATT and CDR2 SNEGSKA (reference sequence). Unique molecular identifiers featured in how the TCRbeta library was prepared. Using its own MiXCR run on the PCR reads, TCRdb lists one record per CDR3 protein. The sample carries about 230,000 distinct CDR3 sequences, 9.7% recorded once. This sample was included in a study of T-cell reconstitution after alpha-beta-depleted transplantation in children. Here the sequenced sample was PBMCs from the stem cell graft donor, taken from the stem cell graft. The TCR sequence derives from a human donor who donated a stem cell graft to a child with SCID. The V and J genes are TRBV20-1 and TRBJ2-7, with D perhaps TRBD1 or TRBD2 (5 bases each). The CDR3 here is CSALGRAPYEQYF. CDR3 coding DNA: TGCAGTGCCCTGGGACGAGCCCCCTACGAGCAGTACTTC.